The 26 T cell receptor beta chains in this list originate from one sample, sequenced in a study of shared clonotypes between healthy human individuals. Naive CD8 cells, CD45RO-negative and positively selected for CCR7, excluded terminally differentiated effector memory CD45RA+ cells. Sequencing used immunoSEQ multiplex PCR; TCRdb keeps in-frame clones, though not all of them. The data contain 700,000 to 950,000 clones, 95% to 97% of them singletons. Specimen: naive CD8+ T cells sorted from blood. Receptor source: a man aged 25 to 40 in good health.

This rearrangement joins TRBV29-1 to TRBJ2-5, with 8 bases aligning to TRBD1. CDR3 length equals 15 residues. Germline V gives CDR1 SQVTM, CDR2 ANQGSEA. J was trimmed by 0 bases and V by 1 base; bases with no gene match: 4. In nucleotides, the CDR3 is TGCAGCGTTGAAGTGACAGGGGACAACCAAGAGACCCAGTACTTC. Encoded protein: CSVEVTGDNQETQYF.

In nucleotides, the CDR3 is TGTGCCAGCAGCGACTGGACTAGCGGGTACCAAGAGACCCAGTACTTC. Translated, it gives CASSDWTSGYQETQYF. The chain combines TRBV7-8 with TRBJ2-5; TRBD2 aligns across 11 bases. Germline lookup yields CDR1 SGHVS and CDR2 FQNEAQ. CDR3 length: 16 amino acids. The J segment lost 0 bases and the V segment lost 5 bases, leaving 5 bases of the junction unmatched.

The chain employs TRBV7-9 and TRBJ2-5; 8 nucleotides line up with TRBD2. With 5 bases clipped from V and 4 bases from J, the junction kept 9 bases outside the gene matches. The CDR3 totals 15 residues. Germline loops: CDR1 SEHNR, CDR2 FQNEAQ (reference sequence). The CDR3 reads CASSPQDSGRETQYF. In DNA, the CDR3 is TGTGCCAGCAGCCCTCAGGACAGCGGGAGAGAGACCCAGTACTTC.

The V gene is TRBV5-4, the J gene TRBJ2-1; 16 nucleotides line up with TRBD2. Trimming took 1 base from V and 2 from J; bases not matched to a gene: 3. This CDR3 contains 18 residues. The germline V gene has CDR1 SGHNT and CDR2 YYREEE (reference sequence). The CDR3: CASSLRGLAGGAYNEQFF. Here the CDR3 DNA reads TGTGCCAGCAGCTTGAGGGGACTAGCGGGAGGGGCCTACAATGAGCAGTTCTTC.

This sequence joins TRBV7-9 and TRBJ2-5, with 8 nucleotides matching TRBD2. Losses at the gene ends were 4 bases for V and 0 bases for J; bases not matched to a gene: 1. CDR3 length equals 14 residues. CDR1 is SEHNR and CDR2 is FQNEAQ in the germline V gene (reference sequence). The CDR3 spells CASSYSGNQETQYF. The CDR3 region has the DNA TGTGCCAGCAGCTATAGCGGGAACCAAGAGACCCAGTACTTC.

The chain joins TRBV27 to TRBJ1-1; a possible D gene is TRBD1 (5 bases). The germline CDR1 and CDR2 sequences are MNHEY and SMNVEV (reference sequence). The CDR3 length is 14 residues. Between the trimmed V and J ends, which lost 4 bases and 1 base, there was a span of 10 bases. CDR3 DNA sequence: TGTGCCAGCAGTTCCGGGGCTGCGAACACTGAAGCTTTCTTT. Protein: CASSSGAANTEAFF.

The chain couples TRBV5-6 to TRBJ2-7; D is undetermined. V was cut by 1 base and J by 0 bases, with 8 bases left in between. There are 14 residues in the CDR3. The germline V gene has CDR1 SGHDT and CDR2 YYEEEE. Here the CDR3 DNA reads TGTGCCAGCAGCTTGACAGCTAACTCCTACGAGCAGTACTTC. It yields the protein CASSLTANSYEQYF.

The chain has TRBV10-2 and TRBJ2-2; no clear D gene. The germline CDR1 and CDR2 sequences are WSHSY and SAAADI. Trimming stripped 9 bases from V and 8 bases from J, with 10 bases between. The CDR3 contains 11 residues. DNA of the CDR3: TGCGCCAGTGGGGTCGGAGGGGAGCTGTTTTTT. It yields the protein CASGVGGELFF.

Comment on this clone: This same CDR3 is encoded by further DNA sequences in the sample. The chain carries TRBV9 and TRBJ2-1; D gene unclear. V was trimmed by 0 bases and J by 0 bases, leaving 7 bases between them. The CDR3 has 15 residues. CDR1 is SGDLS and CDR2 is YYNGEE in the germline V gene. The CDR3 coding sequence is TGTGCCAGCAGCGTAGAAGGAACCTCCTACAATGAGCAGTTCTTC. Its protein is CASSVEGTSYNEQFF.

The rearrangement links TRBV7-9 to TRBJ2-2; D may be TRBD1 (6 bases). V was pared by 3 bases and J by 5 bases, with 13 bases between. CDR1 and CDR2 (germline): SEHNR, FQNEAQ (reference sequence). CDR3 length: 15 amino acids. The CDR3 bases are TGTGCCAGCAGCTTGACAGGAGATACTACCGGGGAGCTGTTTTTT. Encoded protein: CASSLTGDTTGELFF.

V gene TRBV11-2 combines with J gene TRBJ2-5; the D call may be TRBD1 or TRBD2 (5 bases each). The CDR3 contains 16 residues. Germline lookup yields CDR1 SGHAT and CDR2 FQNNGV. Trimming pared 2 bases from V and 1 base from J, leaving 14 bases between. CDR3 DNA sequence: TGTGCCAGCAGCTTAAGGCGTTTTGGGACCCAAGAGACCCAGTACTTC. It is translated as CASSLRRFGTQETQYF.

Concerning this clone itself: The same CDR3 arises from other DNA sequences in this sample as well. The chain joins TRBV19 to TRBJ2-7; D gene unclear. V dropped 2 bases and J dropped 2 bases, with 10 bases sitting between them. The CDR3 loop spans 14 amino acids. Germline CDR1 LNHDA, CDR2 SQIVND (reference sequence). CDR3 sequence: CASSISGTAYEQYF. In DNA, the CDR3 is TGTGCCAGTAGTATATCCGGTACGGCCTACGAGCAGTACTTC.

The rearrangement uses TRBV5-1 and TRBJ2-7, with no clear D. V shed 4 bases and J shed 6 bases, with 17 bases lying between them. The CDR3 sequence is 14 residues long. The germline V gene encodes CDR1 SGHRS and CDR2 YFSETQ. The CDR3 region is CASSRSMTLAEQYF. CDR3 DNA: TGCGCCAGCAGCCGAAGTATGACGTTGGCCGAGCAGTACTTC.

The chain combines TRBV28 with TRBJ1-5, with D hard to call. Germline CDR1 MDHEN, CDR2 SYDVKM. This CDR3 is built from 11 residues. V was trimmed by 7 bases and J by 7 bases, leaving 8 bases between them. As DNA, the CDR3 is TGTGCCAGCAACCAAGGACAGCCCCAGCATTTT. This encodes CASNQGQPQHF.

J is TRBJ1-2 and V is TRBV14; a possible D gene is TRBD1 (5 bases). This CDR3 has 13 residues. The V and J ends lost 4 bases and 3 bases respectively, with 9 bases between them. The germline V gene encodes CDR1 SGHDN and CDR2 FVKESK. CDR3 region: CASSPTEYYGYTF. CDR3 nucleotides: TGTGCCAGCAGCCCGACAGAGTACTATGGCTACACCTTC. Complete variable domain (other parts from reference TRBV14 and TRBJ1-2): EAGVTQFPSHSVIEKGQTVTLRCDPISGHDNLYWYRRVMGKEIKFLLHFVKESKQDESGMPNNRFLAERTGGTYSTLKVQPAELEDSGVYFCASSPTEYYGYTFGSGTRLTVV.

The gene calls are TRBV27 and TRBJ2-7, with 11 positions matching TRBD2. V lost 5 bases to trimming and J lost 6 bases; unmatched junction nucleotides: 9. CDR3 length: 15 amino acids. The germline CDR1 and CDR2 sequences are MNHEY and SMNVEV (reference sequence). The CDR3 here is CASSPSTSGKSEQYF. Written as DNA, the CDR3 is TGTGCCAGCAGTCCCTCGACTAGCGGGAAAAGCGAGCAGTACTTC.

The chain uses TRBV29-1 and TRBJ2-7; TRBD1 might be the D (6 bases). V lost 7 bases to trimming and J lost 4 bases, with 14 bases between them. Germline-derived CDR1 and CDR2 are SQVTM and ANQGSEA. This CDR3 has 12 residues. CDR3 region: CSAVEQGYEQYF. Here the CDR3 DNA reads TGCAGCGCCGTGGAACAGGGTTACGAGCAGTACTTC.

This clone has a single count. This sequence joins TRBV5-1 and TRBJ2-7, with D unclear. V was pared by 4 bases and J by 6 bases, with 14 bases between. The CDR3 covers 13 residues. The germline V gene encodes CDR1 SGHRS and CDR2 YFSETQ. The DNA for the CDR3 is TGCGCCAGCAGCATCTCCCTAGGCACCGAGCAGTACTTC. It yields the protein CASSISLGTEQYF.

The rearrangement uses TRBV5-1 and TRBJ2-3, with TRBD1 as a possible D gene (6 bases). The CDR3 covers 13 residues. Trimming shortened V by 4 bases and J by 6 bases, and 12 bases separated the two germline ends. The germline gives CDR1 SGHRS, CDR2 YFSETQ. The chain's CDR3 is CASSGTGRDTQYF. CDR3 DNA sequence: TGCGCCAGCAGCGGAACAGGGCGGGATACGCAGTATTTT.

This chain connects TRBV6-5 to TRBJ2-7; 9 bases match TRBD1. Germline CDR1 reads MNHEY; CDR2 reads SVGAGI. This CDR3 has 14 residues. V gave up 5 bases and J gave up 5 bases; unmatched junction bases: 7. Here the CDR3 reads CASSRTGTGNEQYF. The CDR3 nucleotides are TGTGCCAGCAGTCGCACCGGGACAGGGAACGAGCAGTACTTC.

This rearrangement joins TRBV27 to TRBJ2-5; D remains ambiguous. There are 13 residues in the CDR3. Trimming shortened V by 2 bases and J by 4 bases, and 8 bases separated the two germline ends. Germline assignment: CDR1 MNHEY and CDR2 SMNVEV (reference sequence). Here the CDR3 reads CASSLSPGETQYF. CDR3 coding DNA: TGTGCCAGCAGTTTAAGTCCTGGAGAGACCCAGTACTTC.

This clone was counted a few times. The CDR3 DNA follows: TGTGCCAGTCATGACGGAATCTATGGCTACACCTTC. This encodes CASHDGIYGYTF. V and J are TRBV25-1 and TRBJ1-2; D unclear. This CDR3 has 12 amino acids. Germline V CDR1 and CDR2: MGHDK, SYGVNS. V gave up 9 bases and J gave up 4 bases, with 12 bases separating them.

V usage is TRBV7-2 and J usage is TRBJ2-7, with D hard to call. The germline V and J ends were trimmed by 1 base and 0 bases, with 13 bases remaining between them. The CDR3 totals 16 residues. From germline, CDR1 is SGHTA and CDR2 FQGNSA. CDR3 sequence (DNA): TGTGCCAGCAGCTTAGTTGGAGTTGACCTCTCCTACGAGCAGTACTTC. Translation gives CASSLVGVDLSYEQYF.

As regards this clone: Other DNA sequences in this specimen translate into the identical CDR3. This sequence joins TRBV30 and TRBJ1-5, with D possibly matching TRBD1 (6 bases). The germline CDR1 and CDR2 sequences are GTSNPN and SVGIG (reference sequence). The CDR3 consists of 13 residues. V shed 1 base and J shed 5 bases, with 9 bases lying between them. In nucleotides, the CDR3 is TGTGCCTGGAGTGAGGACAGAGATCAGCCCCAGCATTTT. Protein product: CAWSEDRDQPQHF.

The V and J genes are TRBV14 and TRBJ2-7; 9 bases agree with TRBD1. The J segment lost 5 bases and the V segment lost 0 bases, leaving 11 bases of the junction unmatched. This CDR3 spans 17 amino acids. CDR1 SGHDN and CDR2 FVKESK come from the germline V gene. CDR3 residues: CASSQDYLGTGLNEQYF. CDR3 bases: TGTGCCAGCAGCCAAGATTATCTCGGGACAGGGTTGAACGAGCAGTACTTC. Together with reference TRBV14 and TRBJ2-7, the CDR3 gives the full variable domain: EAGVTQFPSHSVIEKGQTVTLRCDPISGHDNLYWYRRVMGKEIKFLLHFVKESKQDESGMPNNRFLAERTGGTYSTLKVQPAELEDSGVYFCASSQDYLGTGLNEQYFGPGTRLTVT.

The chain uses TRBV27 and TRBJ1-1; D perhaps matches TRBD1 (6 bases). Germline-derived CDR1 and CDR2 are MNHEY and SMNVEV (reference sequence). The length of the CDR3 is 13 residues. Trimming left V 11 bases short and J 1 base short, with 14 bases between. CDR3 bases: TGTGCCTCGACAGGCCCAGGGAACACTGAAGCTTTCTTT. Amino acids: CASTGPGNTEAFF.